This T cell receptor beta chain is drawn from a study of blood T cell repertoires in COVID-19. Study-level background: The United States, Italy and Spain were the sources of the acute and convalescent COVID-19 samples. Nucleic acid was either cDNA or gDNA, and it came from T cells, B-cell-depleted T cells, or PBMCs.

CDR3 length: 15 amino acids. Trimming cost V 4 bases and J 6 bases; bases outside gene matches: 8. Germline values: CDR1 MRHNA, CDR2 SNTAGT. Assay used: immunoSEQ multiplex PCR; TCRdb lists only in-frame clones, some missing. The repertoire consists of 130,000 or so clones, with approximately 81% occurring once and the leading ten covering 1.4%. The chain uses TRBV6-4 and TRBJ2-1; TRBD1 aligns across 8 bases. Sequenced sample: peripheral blood. The clonotype originates from a man aged 60 to 75 with acute or convalescent COVID-19. The CDR3 region is CASSARTGSVNEQFF. CDR3 bases: TGTGCCAGCAGTGCCAGGACAGGGTCGGTCAATGAGCAGTTCTTC.